This T cell receptor (beta chain) was identified during a study of shared clonotypes between healthy human individuals. With 4 bases removed from V and 2 bases from J, the gap between germline ends came to 10 bases. The CDR3 has 14 amino acids. The V gene's germline CDR1 is LNHDA and CDR2 SQIVND (reference sequence). Sequenced by immunoSEQ multiplex PCR; TCRdb stores in-frame clones only, minus some. The sample lists approximately 640,000 clones, about three quarters seen once, with approximately 1.8% in the top ten. Study-wide results and limits: Compared with memory subsets, naive subsets generally had larger estimated richness.

Regarding this clone: Antigen: not known.

The sequenced sample consisted of memory CD4+ T cells sorted from blood. This sample's subset: CD45RA-negative fraction. This sequence joins TRBV19 and TRBJ2-3, with a weak D call TRBD2 (5 bases). The source is a woman aged 25 to 39 in good health. CDR3 protein: CASSNRTVTDTQYF. CDR3 bases: TGTGCCAGTAGTAACCGGACTGTCACAGATACGCAGTATTTT.